This T cell receptor beta chain was found in a study of Graves' ophthalmopathy and Graves' hyperthyroidism. Comments on this clonotype: The antigen remains undetermined.

The study's findings and limits: Among thyroid clonotypes expanded above 0.001 frequency, most also appeared in blood. Using 13 signatures, a model distinguished ophthalmopathy from stable hyperthyroidism, reaching around 88% sensitivity and approximately 80% specificity.

RNA transcripts served as template for amplifying TCR beta CDR3 sequences. First-round RT-PCR employed HTBI primers, with a second-round multiplex PCR after it. Each CDR3 protein is one row after TCRdb ran MiXCR on the multiplex PCR reads. The profile shows just over 400,000 distinct CDR3 sequences, 20% to 25% of them singletons. The receptor comes from a woman aged 18 to 35 with stable Graves' hyperthyroidism. The sample taken for sequencing was peripheral blood.

The CDR3 DNA is TGTGCCAGCAGCCGAACAGGGGGCCTTGAGCCCCAGCATTTT. As protein: CASSRTGGLEPQHF. The rearrangement uses TRBV7-6 and TRBJ1-5; TRBD1 matches 9 bases. Per the germline V gene, CDR1 is SGHVS and CDR2 is FNYEAQ. CDR3 length equals 14 residues. Trimming cost V 5 bases and J 8 bases; bases outside gene matches: 7.